The rows below give T cell receptor beta chains drawn from one sample of a study of shared clonotypes between healthy human individuals. TCRdb's table, derived via immunoSEQ multiplex PCR, lists solely in-frame clones and lacks some. The sample includes 2,500,000 or so clones, around nine tenths of them seen just once. The specimen was naive CD4+ T cells sorted from blood. The origin of the receptors is a man in his late teens or twenties in good health. The CDR3 runs from the conserved cysteine through the conserved F or W. Each record gives: clone size, D gene, J gene, V gene, CDR3 DNA, CDR3 protein. The D gene is left open where the match is weak. Clone size is stated in some rows and not others, as once, few, many or a class when expanded.

>NA|NA|TRBJ1-4|TRBV6-1
TGTGCCAGCAGTGAAAGGGAACTTCCAACTAATGAAAAACTGTTTTTT
CASSERELPTNEKLFF
>NA|TRBD2|TRBJ2-5|TRBV11-1
TGTGCCAGCAGCTTAGCCGGGACTAGCGAAGAGACCCAGTACTTC
CASSLAGTSEETQYF
>NA|NA|TRBJ2-7|TRBV5-1
TGCGCCAGCAGCTTGGGTCAGGATGGAGAGCAGTACTTC
CASSLGQDGEQYF
>NA|NA|TRBJ2-7|TRBV9
TGTGCCAGCAGCGTAGGACCTTCCTACGAGCAGTACTTC
CASSVGPSYEQYF
>NA|TRBD2|TRBJ2-7|TRBV9
TGTGCCAGCAGCCCAGCGGGGACTAGAGGCGAGCAGTACTTC
CASSPAGTRGEQYF
>NA|TRBD1|TRBJ2-2|TRBV27
TGTGCCAGCAGTCCATTCCGGACAGGGGGCTCCGGGGAGCTGTTTTTT
CASSPFRTGGSGELFF
>NA|NA|TRBJ1-3|TRBV2
TGTGCCAGTGGAGATAGTAGGGGAAACACCATATATTTT
CASGDSRGNTIYF
>NA|TRBD1|TRBJ2-1|TRBV19
TGTGCCAGTATCCAGTGGGGACAGGGTCTCAATGAGCAGTTCTTC
CASIQWGQGLNEQFF
>NA|TRBD2|TRBJ2-1|TRBV10-3
TGTGCCATCATCCTTAGCGGGAGTGTCTATGAGCAGTTCTTC
CAIILSGSVYEQFF
>NA|NA|TRBJ2-7|TRBV7-9
TGTGCCAGCAGCTTTTCCTTCTACGAGCAGTACTTC
CASSFSFYEQYF
>NA|NA|TRBJ2-5|TRBV11-2
TGTGCCAGCAGCTTAGCGGGACGAGACCAAGAGACCCAGTACTTC
CASSLAGRDQETQYF
>NA|TRBD1|TRBJ1-6|TRBV5-5
TGTGCCAGCAGCTTCGGACAGGGCCACTCACCCCTCCACTTT
CASSFGQGHSPLHF
>NA|NA|TRBJ1-2|TRBV6-1
TGTGCCAGCAGTGATGGCGGTTCCGGACGGACGACCAACTTC
CASSDGGSGRTTNF
>NA|NA|TRBJ2-5|TRBV30
TGTGCCTGGAGTAGGGCCAGGGCAATATTCCAAGAGACCCAGTACTTC
CAWSRARAIFQETQYF
>NA|TRBD1|TRBJ1-1|TRBV5-4
TGTGCCAGCAGCTTGGCAGGGACAGGGGGTGGAAAAGCTTTCTTT
CASSLAGTGGGKAFF
>NA|NA|TRBJ2-7|TRBV10-3
TGTGCCATCAGTGAGTCGGATGGAAGTAGCCAGGGCCTTTCCTACGAGCAGTACTTC
CAISESDGSSQGLSYEQYF
>NA|NA|TRBJ2-5|TRBV18
TGTGCCAGCTCACCACCGGGAGGAAACCAAGAGACCCAGTACTTC
CASSPPGGNQETQYF
>NA|NA|TRBJ1-4|TRBV4-1
TGCGCCAGCAGGGTTCTGGACAGAACTAATGAAAAACTGTTTTTT
CASRVLDRTNEKLFF
>NA|NA|TRBJ2-7|TRBV6-5
TGTGCCAGCAGTTCAACGGGGGGCCGGTACGAGCAGTACTTC
CASSSTGGRYEQYF
>NA|TRBD2|TRBJ2-3|TRBV2
TGTGCCAGCAGTCTAGCGGGGAGAACAGATACGCAGTATTTT
CASSLAGRTDTQYF
>NA|TRBD1|TRBJ2-7|TRBV6-6
TGTGCCAGCAATAGACACCGGGACAGATACGAGCAGTACTTC
CASNRHRDRYEQYF
>NA|NA|TRBJ1-1|TRBV7-3
TGTGCCAGCAGCCGATCAAATATGAACACTGAAGCTTTCTTT
CASSRSNMNTEAFF
>NA|TRBD2|TRBJ2-1|TRBV7-2
TGTGCCAGCAGCCAAAGACTAGCGGGAGGAAAGTATGGTGAGCAGTTCTTC
CASSQRLAGGKYGEQFF
>NA|NA|TRBJ2-1|TRBV30
TGTGCCTGGAGAGCGAAGAATGAGCAGTTCTTC
CAWRAKNEQFF
>NA|TRBD2|TRBJ2-3|TRBV7-9
TGTGCCAGCAGCTTAGCTACGACTAGCGGGAGCACAGATACGCAGTATTTT
CASSLATTSGSTDTQYF
>NA|TRBD2|TRBJ2-6|TRBV7-2
TGTGCCAGCAGCTTAGCGGGGACTAGCGGCATGCCTGGGGCCAACGTCCTGACTTTC
CASSLAGTSGMPGANVLTF
>NA|TRBD1|TRBJ1-1|TRBV6-6
TGTGCCAGCAGTCAGGGGGGAAACACTGAAGCTTTCTTT
CASSQGGNTEAFF
>NA|NA|TRBJ2-3|TRBV6-4
TGTGCCAGCAGTGACGAAGCGGGCCTCCCCCCGGATTTT
CASSDEAGLPPDF
>NA|NA|TRBJ2-2|TRBV7-2
TGTGCCAGCAGCTTAACCCCTAACCCCGGGGAGCTGTTTTTT
CASSLTPNPGELFF
>NA|TRBD1|TRBJ1-5|TRBV19
TGTGCCAGTAGTTACACGAGACAGGGTCAAACTGGGAGCAATCAGCCCCAGCATTTT
CASSYTRQGQTGSNQPQHF
>NA|NA|TRBJ2-3|TRBV4-1
TGCGCCAGCAGCCTGAACGGTGACTTGACAGATACGCAGTATTTT
CASSLNGDLTDTQYF
>NA|TRBD1|TRBJ2-3|TRBV7-2
TGTGCCAGCAGCAACAGGGGTGGTGGAGATACGCAGTATTTT
CASSNRGGGDTQYF
>once|NA|TRBJ1-5|TRBV19
TGTGCCAGTAGTATTACGACACCCGATAATCAGCCCCAGCATTTT
CASSITTPDNQPQHF
>NA|TRBD1|TRBJ2-3|TRBV10-3
TGTGCCATCAGTGGGGGACAGGGGACAGATACGCAGTATTTT
CAISGGQGTDTQYF
>NA|TRBD1|TRBJ2-1|TRBV4-2
TGTGCCAGCAGCCGAGAGGGACAGGGGAATGAGCAGTTCTTC
CASSREGQGNEQFF
>NA|NA|TRBJ2-2|TRBV4-3
TGCGCCAGCAGCCAAGCTTCTGGAGGGGGGGTTCCCGGGGAGCTGTTTTTT
CASSQASGGGVPGELFF
>NA|NA|TRBJ2-2|TRBV2
TGTGCCAGCAGTGACCGGAGACAGCCGTTTTTT
CASSDRRQPFF
>NA|NA|TRBJ2-7|TRBV2
TGTGCCAGCAGTGTGTACGAGCAGTACTTC
CASSVYEQYF
>NA|NA|TRBJ1-5|TRBV20-1
TGCAGTGCTGCCACTAATCAGCCCCAGCATTTT
CSAATNQPQHF
>NA|TRBD2|TRBJ2-3|TRBV5-4
TGTGCCAGCAGCAGAGGACTAGCGGGGGGGAGCACAGATACGCAGTATTTT
CASSRGLAGGSTDTQYF
>NA|NA|TRBJ2-1|TRBV27
TGTGCCAGCAGTTTGCGCAGGTCGAACTCCTACAATGAGCAGTTCTTC
CASSLRRSNSYNEQFF
>NA|TRBD1|TRBJ1-5|TRBV2
TGTGCCAGCAGTGATGAAATGGGACAGCCGCCCCAGCATTTT
CASSDEMGQPPQHF
>NA|TRBD1|TRBJ2-7|TRBV28
TGTGCCAGCAGATCGACGGGACAGTACTACGAGCAGTACTTC
CASRSTGQYYEQYF
>NA|NA|TRBJ2-1|TRBV19
TGTGCCAGTAGTATAACGGGGAGCTCCTACAATGAGCAGTTCTTC
CASSITGSSYNEQFF
>few|NA|TRBJ1-2|TRBV25-1
TGTGCCAGCAGTCCCACAGGCCCCTATGGCTACACCTTC
CASSPTGPYGYTF
>NA|TRBD2|TRBJ2-1|TRBV7-9
TGTGCCAGCAGCCTAGAGGCTAGCGGGAGTCTTGAGCAGTTCTTC
CASSLEASGSLEQFF
>NA|NA|TRBJ1-1|TRBV7-9
TGTGCCAGCAGGGGTGAGATGGGCACTGAAGCTTTCTTT
CASRGEMGTEAFF
>NA|NA|TRBJ1-2|TRBV29-1
TGCAGCGTTGAAGATCCCGGGTGGTATAACTATGGCTACACCTTC
CSVEDPGWYNYGYTF
>once|NA|TRBJ1-1|TRBV7-2
TGTGCCAGCAGCTACCTATACACGGGCACTGAAGCTTTCTTT
CASSYLYTGTEAFF
>NA|NA|TRBJ1-2|TRBV5-1
TGCGCCAGCAGCTTGGGGGGGACCTATGGCTACACCTTC
CASSLGGTYGYTF
>NA|NA|TRBJ2-7|TRBV7-8
TGTGCCAGCAGCCTCCAGACAGTATCCTACGAGCAGTACTTC
CASSLQTVSYEQYF
>NA|TRBD2|TRBJ2-2|TRBV29-1
TGCAGCGTTGAAGGGTATCGGGGGGGGACCACCGGGGAGCTGTTTTTT
CSVEGYRGGTTGELFF
>NA|TRBD1|TRBJ2-7|TRBV28
TGTGCCAGCAGTTTCAGGGGGCAGACCTACGAGCAGTACTTC
CASSFRGQTYEQYF
>NA|TRBD1|TRBJ1-5|TRBV5-1
TGCGCCAGCAGCAGGGACAGGGTGACTAATCAGCCCCAGCATTTT
CASSRDRVTNQPQHF
>NA|TRBD1|TRBJ2-3|TRBV13
TGTGCCAGCAGCTACGGGACAGGGGGTTTTACAGATACGCAGTATTTT
CASSYGTGGFTDTQYF